The clone carrying this TCR beta chain appeared a single time. These data come from a study of blood T cell repertoires in COVID-19. Study context: PBMCs, B-cell-depleted T cells, or T cells were the source of the cDNA or gDNA that made up the material.

The CDR3 runs 15 residues. The V end was cut by 5 bases, the J end by 0 bases, with 11 bases between. CDR1 is SGHVS and CDR2 is FQNEAQ in the germline V gene. The authors' processing: For nucleated cells, counts were estimated from reference gene primer amplification. Produced via immunoSEQ multiplex PCR; TCRdb's table is partial and in-frame only. V, J and clone size derive from that table, while D and trimming were established from the DNA sequence. The sample shows a few hundred thousand clones, 65% to 90% of them seen only once. All exposed participants met a person with COVID-19 within 2 weeks before entering the study.

The sequence came from a woman in her twenties or thirties who had been exposed to COVID-19. Material for sequencing was PBMCs or T cells enriched from blood (not recorded which). This chain links TRBV7-8 with TRBJ1-3, with a tentative D call TRBD1 (6 bases). The CDR3 protein is CASSRGHSSGNTIYF. CDR3 nucleotides: TGTGCCAGCAGCCGGGGACATAGCTCTGGAAACACCATATATTTT.